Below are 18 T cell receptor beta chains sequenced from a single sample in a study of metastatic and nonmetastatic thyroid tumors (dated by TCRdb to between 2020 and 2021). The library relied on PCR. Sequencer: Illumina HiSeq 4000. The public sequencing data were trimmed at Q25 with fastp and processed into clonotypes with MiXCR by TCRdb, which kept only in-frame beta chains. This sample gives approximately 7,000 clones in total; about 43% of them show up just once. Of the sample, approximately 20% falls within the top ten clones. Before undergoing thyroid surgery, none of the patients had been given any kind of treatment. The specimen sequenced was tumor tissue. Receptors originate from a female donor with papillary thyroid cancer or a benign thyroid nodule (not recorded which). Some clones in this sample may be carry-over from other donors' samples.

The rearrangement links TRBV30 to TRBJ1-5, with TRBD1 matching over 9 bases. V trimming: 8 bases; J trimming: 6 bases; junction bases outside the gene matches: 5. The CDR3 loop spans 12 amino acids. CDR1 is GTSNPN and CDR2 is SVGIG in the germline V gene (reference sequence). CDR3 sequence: CARGQGGQPQHF. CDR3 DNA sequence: TGTGCCCGGGGACAGGGAGGTCAGCCCCAGCATTTT.

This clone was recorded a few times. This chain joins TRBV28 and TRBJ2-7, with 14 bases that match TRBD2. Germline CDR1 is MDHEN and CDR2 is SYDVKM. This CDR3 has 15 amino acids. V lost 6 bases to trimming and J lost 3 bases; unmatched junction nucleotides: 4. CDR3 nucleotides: TGTGCCAGCAGGGGCGGGACTAGCGGGAGCTACGAGCAGTACTTC. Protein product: CASRGGTSGSYEQYF.

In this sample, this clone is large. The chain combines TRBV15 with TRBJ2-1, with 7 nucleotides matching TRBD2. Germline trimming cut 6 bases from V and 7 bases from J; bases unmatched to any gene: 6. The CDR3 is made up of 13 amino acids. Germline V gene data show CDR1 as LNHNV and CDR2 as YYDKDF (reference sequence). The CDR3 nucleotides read TGTGCCACCAGAGCGGGGAGTGCGAATGAGCAGTTCTTC. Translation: CATRAGSANEQFF. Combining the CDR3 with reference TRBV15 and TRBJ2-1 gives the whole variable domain DAMVIQNPRYQVTQFGKPVTLSCSQTLNHNVMYWYQQKSSQAPKLLFHYYDKDFNNEADTPDNFQSRRPNTSFCFLDIRSPGLGDTAMYLCATRAGSANEQFFGPGTRLTVL.

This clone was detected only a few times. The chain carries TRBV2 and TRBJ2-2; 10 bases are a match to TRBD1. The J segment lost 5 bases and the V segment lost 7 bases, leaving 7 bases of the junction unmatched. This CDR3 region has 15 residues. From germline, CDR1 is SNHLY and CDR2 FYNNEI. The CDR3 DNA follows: TGTGCCAGCAATTCGGGACAGGGGAGGACCGGGGAGCTGTTTTTT. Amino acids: CASNSGQGRTGELFF. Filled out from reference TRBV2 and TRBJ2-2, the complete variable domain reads EPEVTQTPSHQVTQMGQEVILRCVPISNHLYFYWYRQILGQKVEFLVSFYNNEISEKSEIFDDQFSVERPDGSNFTLKIRSTKLEDSAMYFCASNSGQGRTGELFFGEGSRLTVL.

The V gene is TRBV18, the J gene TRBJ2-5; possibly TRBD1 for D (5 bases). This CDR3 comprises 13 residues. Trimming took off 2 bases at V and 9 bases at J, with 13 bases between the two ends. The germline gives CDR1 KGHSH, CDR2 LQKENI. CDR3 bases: TGTGCCAGCTCACCATATCCTCCCAGGGCCCAGTACTTC. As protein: CASSPYPPRAQYF.

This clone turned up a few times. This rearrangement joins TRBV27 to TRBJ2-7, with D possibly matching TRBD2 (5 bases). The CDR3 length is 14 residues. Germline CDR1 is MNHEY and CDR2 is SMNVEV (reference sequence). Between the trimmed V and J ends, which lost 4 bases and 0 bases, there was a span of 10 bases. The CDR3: CASSSTGNSYEQYF. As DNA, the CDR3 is TGTGCCAGCAGTTCAACCGGGAACTCCTACGAGCAGTACTTC.

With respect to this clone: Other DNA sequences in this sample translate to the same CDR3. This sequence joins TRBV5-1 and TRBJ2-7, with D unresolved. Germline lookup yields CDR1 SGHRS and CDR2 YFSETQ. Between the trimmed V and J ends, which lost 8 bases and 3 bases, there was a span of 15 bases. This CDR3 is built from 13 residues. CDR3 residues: CASHRDTNYEQYF. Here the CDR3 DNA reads TGCGCCAGTCACCGTGACACTAACTACGAGCAGTACTTC.

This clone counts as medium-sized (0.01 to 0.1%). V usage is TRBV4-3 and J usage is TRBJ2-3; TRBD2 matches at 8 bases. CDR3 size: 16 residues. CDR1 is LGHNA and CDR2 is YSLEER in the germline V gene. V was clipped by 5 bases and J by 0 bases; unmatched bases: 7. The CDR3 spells CASSYHGGASTDTQYF. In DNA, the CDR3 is TGCGCCAGCAGCTATCACGGGGGGGCTAGCACAGATACGCAGTATTTT.

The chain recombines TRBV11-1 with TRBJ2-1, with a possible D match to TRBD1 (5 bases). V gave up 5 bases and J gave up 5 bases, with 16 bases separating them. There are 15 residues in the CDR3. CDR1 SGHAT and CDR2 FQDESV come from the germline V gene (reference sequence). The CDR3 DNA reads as TGTGCCAGCAGCCCAACAGGACCCTCTAACAATGAGCAGTTCTTC. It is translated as CASSPTGPSNNEQFF.

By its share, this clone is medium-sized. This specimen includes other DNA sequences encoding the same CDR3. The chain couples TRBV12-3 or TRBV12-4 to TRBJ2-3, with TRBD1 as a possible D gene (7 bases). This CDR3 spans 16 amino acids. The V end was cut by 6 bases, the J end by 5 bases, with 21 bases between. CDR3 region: CASRISGGSIRDTQYF. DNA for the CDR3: TGTGCCAGCAGGATCTCAGGGGGGAGTATTCGAGATACGCAGTATTTT.

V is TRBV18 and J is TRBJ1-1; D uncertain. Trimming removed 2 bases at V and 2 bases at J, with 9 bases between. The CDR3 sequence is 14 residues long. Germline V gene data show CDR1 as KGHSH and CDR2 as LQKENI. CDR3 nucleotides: TGTGCCAGCTCACCAGTAGGCACCAACACTGAAGCTTTCTTT. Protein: CASSPVGTNTEAFF.

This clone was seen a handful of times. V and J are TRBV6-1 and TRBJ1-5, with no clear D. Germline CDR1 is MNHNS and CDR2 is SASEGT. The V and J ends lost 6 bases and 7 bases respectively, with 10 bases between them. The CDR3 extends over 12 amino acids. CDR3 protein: CASSSGFQPQHF. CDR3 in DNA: TGTGCCAGCAGCAGCGGATTCCAGCCCCAGCATTTT.

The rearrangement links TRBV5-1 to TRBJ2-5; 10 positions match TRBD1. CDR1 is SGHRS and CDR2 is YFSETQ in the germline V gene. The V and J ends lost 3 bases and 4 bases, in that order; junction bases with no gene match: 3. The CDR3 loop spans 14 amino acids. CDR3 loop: CASSSGQGGETQYF. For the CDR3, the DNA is TGCGCCAGCAGCTCAGGACAGGGGGGAGAGACCCAGTACTTC.

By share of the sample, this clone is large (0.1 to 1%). The CDR3 nucleotides read TGTGCCAGCAGTGAAGCGGGCCCAGCGGGAGGGCCAAGCTTCTCCTACGAGCAGTACTTC. Protein: CASSEAGPAGGPSFSYEQYF. J is TRBJ2-7 and V is TRBV6-1, with 10 positions matching TRBD2. The V and J ends lost 0 bases and 0 bases, in that order; junction bases with no gene match: 14. The CDR3 is 20 residues long. Germline V gene data show CDR1 as MNHNS and CDR2 as SASEGT.

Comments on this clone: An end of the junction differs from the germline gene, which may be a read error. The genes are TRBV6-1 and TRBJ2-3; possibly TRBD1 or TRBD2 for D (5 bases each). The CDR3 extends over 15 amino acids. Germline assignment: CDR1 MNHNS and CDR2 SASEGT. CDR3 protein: CGSSERAGTPDTQYF. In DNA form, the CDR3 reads TGTGGCAGCAGTGAACGGGCAGGGACCCCAGATACGCAGTATTTT.

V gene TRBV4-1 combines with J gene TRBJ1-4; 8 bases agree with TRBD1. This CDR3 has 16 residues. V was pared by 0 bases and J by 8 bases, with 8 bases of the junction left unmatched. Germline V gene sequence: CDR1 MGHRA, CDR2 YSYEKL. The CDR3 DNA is TGCGCCAGCAGCCAAGACCAGGCAGGGGGCCGAGAAAAACTGTTTTTT. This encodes CASSQDQAGGREKLFF.

The DNA for the CDR3 is TGCAGTGCTAGAGGCCCGTACAATGAGCAGTTCTTC. It codes for CSARGPYNEQFF. The chain couples TRBV20-1 to TRBJ2-1; D remains unclear. There are 12 residues in the CDR3. With 1 base removed from V and 4 bases from J, the gap between germline ends came to 5 bases. Germline loops: CDR1 DFQATT, CDR2 SNEGSKA (reference sequence).

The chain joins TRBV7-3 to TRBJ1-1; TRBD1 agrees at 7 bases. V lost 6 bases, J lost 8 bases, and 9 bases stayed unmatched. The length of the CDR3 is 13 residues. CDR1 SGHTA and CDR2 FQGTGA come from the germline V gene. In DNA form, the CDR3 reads TGTGCCAGCAGTACTACAGGGGAAGGAGAAGCTTTCTTT. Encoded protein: CASSTTGEGEAFF.